What follows is one T cell receptor (beta chain) and its context. Its antigen is currently unknown. This sample is part of a study of cytomegalovirus exposure and HLA in healthy donors. The ends were cut back, 3 bases at V and 1 base at J, with 9 bases in the middle. Germline CDR1 KGHSH, CDR2 LQKENI. The CDR3 is 15 residues long. Generated by immunoSEQ multiplex PCR, the TCRdb table keeps only in-frame clones and is missing some. The sample holds 95,000 to 150,000 clones, more than 70% seen once. The donors were members of the validation cohort comprising over a hundred subjects, separate from the roughly 640-subject first cohort. Notes on the study in general: With high specificity and sensitivity, the classifier reportedly diagnosed cytomegalovirus status. There were some public TCRs occurring in many donors, but most TCR sequences were rare. Cytomegalovirus-associated TCR beta chains were listed, numbering roughly 150.

Sequencing input: PBMCs. This chain uses TRBV18 with TRBJ2-2; D remains ambiguous. The sequence was obtained from a woman in her 30s in good health and CMV-seronegative. The CDR3 sequence: CASSPSTENTGELFF. The CDR3 bases are TGTGCCAGCTCACCCTCCACAGAGAACACCGGGGAGCTGTTTTTT. The full variable domain, with the rest looked up from reference TRBV18 and TRBJ2-2, is NAGVMQNPRHLVRRRGQEARLRCSPMKGHSHVYWYRQLPEEGLKFMVYLQKENIIDESGMPKERFSAEFPKEGPSILRIQQVVRGDSAAYFCASSPSTENTGELFFGEGSRLTVL.